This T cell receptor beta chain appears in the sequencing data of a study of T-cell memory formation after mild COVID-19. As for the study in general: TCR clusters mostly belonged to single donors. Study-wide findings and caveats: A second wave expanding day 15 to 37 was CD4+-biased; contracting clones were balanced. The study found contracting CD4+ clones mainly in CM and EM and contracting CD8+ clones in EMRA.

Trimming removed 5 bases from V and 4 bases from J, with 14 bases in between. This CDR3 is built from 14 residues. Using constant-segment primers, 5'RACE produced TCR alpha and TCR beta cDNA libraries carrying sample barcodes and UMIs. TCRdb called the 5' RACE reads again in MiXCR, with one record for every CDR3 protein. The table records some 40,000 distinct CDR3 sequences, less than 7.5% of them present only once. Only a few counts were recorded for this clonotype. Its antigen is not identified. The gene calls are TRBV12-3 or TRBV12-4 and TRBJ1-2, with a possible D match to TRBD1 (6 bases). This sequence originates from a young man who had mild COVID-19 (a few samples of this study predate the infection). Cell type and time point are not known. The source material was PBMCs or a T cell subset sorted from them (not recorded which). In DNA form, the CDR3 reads TGTGCCAGCAGTACCCGAGAGGGGGGCTATGGCTACACCTTC. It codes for CASSTREGGYGYTF.